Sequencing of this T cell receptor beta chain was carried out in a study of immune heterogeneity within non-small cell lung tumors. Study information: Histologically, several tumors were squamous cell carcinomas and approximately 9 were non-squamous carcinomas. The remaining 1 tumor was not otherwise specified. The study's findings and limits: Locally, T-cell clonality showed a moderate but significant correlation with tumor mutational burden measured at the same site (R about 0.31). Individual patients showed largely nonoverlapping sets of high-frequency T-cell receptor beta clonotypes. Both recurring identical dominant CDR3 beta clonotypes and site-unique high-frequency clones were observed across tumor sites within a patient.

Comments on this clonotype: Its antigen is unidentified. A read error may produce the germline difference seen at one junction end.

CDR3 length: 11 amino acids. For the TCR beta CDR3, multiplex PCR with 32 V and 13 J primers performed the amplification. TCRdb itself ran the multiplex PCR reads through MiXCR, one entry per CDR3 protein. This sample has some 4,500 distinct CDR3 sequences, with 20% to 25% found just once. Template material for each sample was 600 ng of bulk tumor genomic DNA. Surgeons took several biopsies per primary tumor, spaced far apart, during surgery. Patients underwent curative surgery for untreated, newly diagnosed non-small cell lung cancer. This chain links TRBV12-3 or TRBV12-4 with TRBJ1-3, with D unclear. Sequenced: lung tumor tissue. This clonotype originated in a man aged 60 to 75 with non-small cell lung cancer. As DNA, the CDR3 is TGTCCCAGCAGTAGGGGAAACACCATATATTTT. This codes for CPSSRGNTIYF.